This TCR beta chain was sequenced for a study of T cells in narcolepsy. As for the study in general: Patients with NT1 or NT2 and healthy control donors were enrolled.

The study, taken as a whole, reports: Autoreactive clonotypes reportedly recurred in blood of same and different patients, not controls. Comparing one patient's CSF and blood CD4+ clonotypes highlighted HCRT- and TRIB2-specific autoreactive clonotypes.

Germline-derived CDR1 and CDR2 are SGDLS and YYNGEE. The CDR3 totals 14 residues. The V gene end was trimmed by 4 bases and the J gene end by 5 bases; junction bases not matched to a gene: 8. This table comes from immunoSEQ multiplex PCR, and its TCRdb copy is limited to in-frame clones, with some not included. The sample contains around 18,000 clones, 72% of which appear only once. To note about this clone: Its antigen is undetermined.

The source is a human donor with narcolepsy. This chain links TRBV9 with TRBJ2-5, with 7 positions matching TRBD2. Sequencing input: CD45RA- memory CD8+ T cells from PBMCs. Written as DNA, the CDR3 is TGTGCCAGCAGCCACCGGGGCGGGGGTGAGACCCAGTACTTC. It yields the protein CASSHRGGGETQYF.